This T cell receptor beta chain was captured by sequencing in a study of shared clonotypes between healthy human individuals. The table lists this clone with a few counts. The target antigen is unknown. V lost 5 bases and J lost 6, with 14 bases in between. The germline V gene has CDR1 LNHDA and CDR2 SQIVND (reference sequence). The CDR3 is made up of 14 amino acids. In the authors' workflow: Junction-only sequences without quality scores were provided by ImmunoSEQ, so filtering was different. Generated by immunoSEQ multiplex PCR, the TCRdb table keeps only in-frame clones and is missing some. That table gives V, J and clone size, and the DNA gave D and trimming. The sample records around 1.4 million clones, just under 99% being singletons. General study findings and limits: Despite large depth, sorted-subset datasets appeared incompletely sequenced.

Negatively enriched CD4+ T cells were divided by CD45RA into naive and memory. This TCR was sampled from a young man in good health. Material: naive CD4+ T cells sorted from blood. Sample subset: CD45RA+ positively selected. J is TRBJ1-5 and V is TRBV19; D is perhaps TRBD1 (5 bases). CDR3 sequence reads: CASSPGTAVQPQHF. The DNA for the CDR3 is TGTGCCAGTAGTCCCGGGACCGCGGTTCAGCCCCAGCATTTT.